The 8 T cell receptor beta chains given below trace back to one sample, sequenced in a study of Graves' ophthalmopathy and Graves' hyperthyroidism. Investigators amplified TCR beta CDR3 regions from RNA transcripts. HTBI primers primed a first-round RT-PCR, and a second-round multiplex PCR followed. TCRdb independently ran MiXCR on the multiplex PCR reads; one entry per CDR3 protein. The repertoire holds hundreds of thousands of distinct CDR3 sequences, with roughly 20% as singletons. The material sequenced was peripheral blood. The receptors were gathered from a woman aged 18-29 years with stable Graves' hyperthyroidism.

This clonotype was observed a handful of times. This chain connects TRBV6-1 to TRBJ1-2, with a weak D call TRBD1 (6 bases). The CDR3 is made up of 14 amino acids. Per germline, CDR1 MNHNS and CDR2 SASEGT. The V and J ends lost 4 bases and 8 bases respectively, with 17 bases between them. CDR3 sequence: CASSGRDTTLGYTF. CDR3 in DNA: TGTGCCAGCAGTGGTAGGGACACGACATTAGGCTACACCTTC.

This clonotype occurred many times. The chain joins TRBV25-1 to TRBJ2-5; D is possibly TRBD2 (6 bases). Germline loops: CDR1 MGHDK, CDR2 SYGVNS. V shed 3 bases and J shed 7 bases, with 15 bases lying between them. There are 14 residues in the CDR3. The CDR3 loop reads CASSDMRGSLTQYF. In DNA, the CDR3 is TGTGCCAGCAGTGATATGCGGGGTTCATTGACCCAGTACTTC.

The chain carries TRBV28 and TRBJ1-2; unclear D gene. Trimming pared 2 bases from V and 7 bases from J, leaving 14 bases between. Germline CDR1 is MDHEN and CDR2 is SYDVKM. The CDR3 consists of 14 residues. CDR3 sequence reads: CASSLLDPTFGYTF. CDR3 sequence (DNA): TGTGCCAGCAGTTTACTGGACCCTACTTTTGGCTACACCTTC.

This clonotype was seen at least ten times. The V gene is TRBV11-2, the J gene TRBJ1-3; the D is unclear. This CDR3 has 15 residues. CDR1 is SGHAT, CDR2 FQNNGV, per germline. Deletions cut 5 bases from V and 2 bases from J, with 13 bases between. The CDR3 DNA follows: TGTGCCAGCAGCCCCGGGGTAGGGCCTGGAAACACCATATATTTT. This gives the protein CASSPGVGPGNTIYF.

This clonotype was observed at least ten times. The CDR3 is CASLWRERGEQYF. DNA for the CDR3: TGTGCCAGTCTCTGGAGGGAGAGGGGCGAGCAGTACTTC. The chain combines TRBV28 with TRBJ2-7; a possible D gene is TRBD2 (6 bases). The CDR3 has 13 amino acids. Per germline, CDR1 MDHEN and CDR2 SYDVKM. The V and J ends lost 9 bases and 6 bases respectively, with 18 bases between them.

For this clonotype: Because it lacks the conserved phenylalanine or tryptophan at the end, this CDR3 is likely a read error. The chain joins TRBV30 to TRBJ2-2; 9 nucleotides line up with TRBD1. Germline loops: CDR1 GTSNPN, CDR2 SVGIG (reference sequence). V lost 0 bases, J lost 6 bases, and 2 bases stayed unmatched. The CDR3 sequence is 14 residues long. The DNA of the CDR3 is TGTGCCTGGAGTGTGGGACAGGGTGCCGGGGAGCTGTTTCTT. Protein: CAWSVGQGAGELFL.

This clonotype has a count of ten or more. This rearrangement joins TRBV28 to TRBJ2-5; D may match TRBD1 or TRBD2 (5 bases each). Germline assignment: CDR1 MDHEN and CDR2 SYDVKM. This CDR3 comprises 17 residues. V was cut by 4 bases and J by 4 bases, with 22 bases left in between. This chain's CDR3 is CASSSRGRRLVGETQYF. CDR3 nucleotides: TGTGCCAGCAGTTCTAGGGGACGACGCCTCGTGGGAGAGACCCAGTACTTC. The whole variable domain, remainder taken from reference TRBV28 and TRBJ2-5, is DVKVTQSSRYLVKRTGEKVFLECVQDMDHENMFWYRQDPGLGLRLIYFSYDVKMKEKGDIPEGYSVSREKKERFSLILESASTNQTSMYLCASSSRGRRLVGETQYFGPGTRLLVL.

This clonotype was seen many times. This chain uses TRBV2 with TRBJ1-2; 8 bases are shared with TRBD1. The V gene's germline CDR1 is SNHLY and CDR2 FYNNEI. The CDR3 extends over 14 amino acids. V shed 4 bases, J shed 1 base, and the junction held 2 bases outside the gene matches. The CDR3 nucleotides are TGTGCCAGCAGTGGGGACAGGCTTAACTATGGCTACACCTTC. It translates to CASSGDRLNYGYTF.